Listed here are 12 T cell receptor beta chains from one sample, sequenced in a study of OX40 agonist ivuxolimab in advanced cancers. TCRdb keeps only in-frame clones here, not all; method: immunoSEQ multiplex PCR. The data hold roughly 130,000 clones, with just over 90% observed a single time. This specimen consisted of CD4+ or CD8+ T cells sorted from blood, obtained in a trial of the OX40 agonist ivuxolimab. These receptors were collected from an adult with an advanced solid tumor such as melanoma, head and neck, liver or kidney cancer.

The V call is TRBV27, the J call TRBJ1-6, with D perhaps TRBD1 (6 bases). Germline loops: CDR1 MNHEY, CDR2 SMNVEV (reference sequence). Between the trimmed V and J ends, which lost 6 bases and 8 bases, there was a span of 20 bases. The CDR3 has 16 residues. DNA of the CDR3: TGTGCCAGCAGCCGGGGGGGGGCGAGAATAGATTCACCCCTCCACTTT. It yields the protein CASSRGGARIDSPLHF.

In DNA form, the CDR3 reads TGTGCCAGCGGAGAGGGACAGGGGGATGAAAAACTGTTTTTT. Translated: CASGEGQGDEKLFF. The chain carries TRBV28 and TRBJ1-4; 11 bases are a match to TRBD1. Germline lookup yields CDR1 MDHEN and CDR2 SYDVKM. V trimming: 8 bases; J trimming: 6 bases; junction bases outside the gene matches: 5. CDR3 length: 14 residues.

V gene TRBV7-3 combines with J gene TRBJ2-3; weak D call: TRBD2 (6 bases). The germline CDR1 and CDR2 sequences are SGHTA and FQGTGA. The CDR3 is made up of 14 amino acids. Trimming cost V 5 bases and J 0 bases, with 9 bases left between them. In nucleotides, the CDR3 is TGTGCCAGCAGCCCCCGGGGGAGCACAGATACGCAGTATTTT. Translating gives CASSPRGSTDTQYF.

Here the CDR3 reads CASRETGTIYEQYF. The CDR3 DNA sequence: TGTGCCAGCAGAGAGACAGGGACGATTTACGAGCAGTACTTC. The V call is TRBV6-5, the J call TRBJ2-7; 7 positions match TRBD1. This CDR3 has 14 residues. The germline gives CDR1 MNHEY, CDR2 SVGAGI. V shed 6 bases and J 4 bases; nucleotides not matched to a gene: 9.

The V gene is TRBV29-1, the J gene TRBJ2-7; 8 bases agree with TRBD2. Trimming removed 4 bases from V and 2 bases from J; junction bases left unmatched: 7. This CDR3 comprises 14 residues. Germline assignment: CDR1 SQVTM and CDR2 ANQGSEA. CDR3 DNA sequence: TGCAGCGTTGTGGGCGGGGGGCCCACCTACGAGCAGTACTTC. It yields the protein CSVVGGGPTYEQYF.

The gene calls are TRBV5-1 and TRBJ2-7; 8 bases agree with TRBD1. The V gene's germline CDR1 is SGHRS and CDR2 YFSETQ. The J segment lost 3 bases and the V segment lost 0 bases, leaving 8 bases of the junction unmatched. This CDR3 contains 16 residues. DNA of the CDR3: TGCGCCAGCAGCTTGGACAGGGGGAATGTCTTCTACGAGCAGTACTTC. Amino acids: CASSLDRGNVFYEQYF.

The gene calls are TRBV5-1 and TRBJ2-7, with D possibly being TRBD2 (6 bases). There are 14 residues in the CDR3. Germline lookup yields CDR1 SGHRS and CDR2 YFSETQ. Trimming took off 4 bases at V and 0 bases at J, with 11 bases between the two ends. The CDR3 nucleotides read TGCGCCAGCAGCCCGGCCGGGAGCTCCTACGAGCAGTACTTC. It is translated as CASSPAGSSYEQYF.

This chain uses TRBV9 with TRBJ2-3; no clear D. Germline assignment: CDR1 SGDLS and CDR2 YYNGEE. Trimming pared 4 bases from V and 2 bases from J, leaving 11 bases between. This CDR3 is built from 14 residues. The CDR3: CASSPRVSTDTQYF. For the CDR3, the DNA is TGTGCCAGCAGCCCACGCGTCTCCACAGATACGCAGTATTTT.

The CDR3, as DNA: TGTGCCAGCAGCTACGTCCGCTCCTACGAGCAGTACTTC. Its protein product is CASSYVRSYEQYF. The gene calls are TRBV7-2 and TRBJ2-7; D is undetermined. Germline CDR1 is SGHTA and CDR2 is FQGNSA. V lost 4 bases to trimming and J lost 0 bases, with 7 bases between them. The CDR3 runs to 13 residues.

The CDR3 here is CAIPDISGSTGELFF. In DNA form, the CDR3 reads TGTGCCATCCCGGACATATCGGGATCCACCGGGGAGCTGTTTTTT. This chain joins TRBV6-6 and TRBJ2-2; D is tentatively TRBD1 or TRBD2 (5 bases each). Trimming left V 10 bases short and J 4 bases short, with 19 bases between. Germline V gene sequence: CDR1 MNHNY, CDR2 SVGAGI (reference sequence). This CDR3 has 15 residues.

The chain employs TRBV6-5 and TRBJ1-5, with TRBD1 identical over 7 bases. Germline CDR1 reads MNHEY; CDR2 reads SVGAGI. V lost 9 bases and J lost 9; bases outside the gene matches: 17. This CDR3 contains 15 residues. For the CDR3, the DNA is TGTGCCAGTTCGCCTCACGGGGACAGAAACATGCCCCAGCATTTT. Protein sequence: CASSPHGDRNMPQHF.

V is TRBV5-5 and J is TRBJ1-5; no definite D call. Between the trimmed V and J ends, which lost 2 bases and 5 bases, there was a span of 8 bases. This CDR3 contains 13 residues. Looked up from germline, CDR1 is SGHKS and CDR2 is YYEKEE (reference sequence). This CDR3 reads CASSLNSHQPQHF. Written as DNA, the CDR3 is TGTGCCAGCAGCTTAAACAGCCATCAGCCCCAGCATTTT. Full variable domain (missing parts from reference TRBV5-5 and TRBJ1-5): DAGVTQSPTHLIKTRGQQVTLRCSPISGHKSVSWYQQVLGQGPQFIFQYYEKEERGRGNFPDRFSARQFPNYSSELNVNALLLGDSALYLCASSLNSHQPQHFGDGTRLSIL.